A single sample is the source of the 5 T cell receptor beta chains below, sequenced in a study of cytomegalovirus exposure and HLA in healthy donors (dated by TCRdb to the late 2010s). Library prep was done by the immunoSEQ multiplex PCR assay. For the multiplex PCR, a mixture combining 60 forward primers for TCR Vbeta segments and 13 reverse primers for TCR Jbeta segments was used. In TCRdb, the immuneACCESS table is reduced to in-frame sequences with V and J assigned. These tables do not hold every clone; where another copy was compared, an unresolved V gene accounts for under half, and the others remain unexplained. This sample's clone table shows more than 100,000 clones. The top ten hold roughly 1.5% of the sample. Sequencing was done on a sample of PBMCs. Receptors were obtained from a woman aged 40 to 55 in good health and CMV-seronegative.

This sequence joins TRBV28 and TRBJ2-7; 9 bases match TRBD1. CDR1 is MDHEN and CDR2 is SYDVKM in the germline V gene. V gave up 6 bases and J gave up 2 bases; unmatched junction bases: 11. The CDR3 covers 16 residues. CDR3 loop: CASSLLEGQGAYEQYF. The CDR3 coding sequence is TGTGCCAGCAGCTTGCTCGAGGGACAGGGAGCCTACGAGCAGTACTTC.

V is TRBV10-2 and J is TRBJ2-2; 11 nucleotides agree with TRBD2. Germline values: CDR1 WSHSY, CDR2 SAAADI. The CDR3 sequence is 15 residues long. The V gene end was trimmed by 6 bases and the J gene end by 6 bases; junction bases not matched to a gene: 6. The CDR3 region has the DNA TGCGCCAGCAGGATCACTAGCGGGGGAGCCGGGGAGCTGTTTTTT. Translated: CASRITSGGAGELFF.

The V gene is TRBV4-3, the J gene TRBJ1-6, with D possibly matching TRBD1 (5 bases). The CDR3 loop spans 17 amino acids. Deletions cut 0 bases from V and 11 bases from J, with 20 bases between. CDR1 is LGHNA, CDR2 YSLEER, per germline. CDR3 nucleotide sequence: TGCGCCAGCAGCCAAGATCCACCGCAGGGCCTAGGGCCACCCCTCCACTTT. It codes for CASSQDPPQGLGPPLHF.

V usage is TRBV4-1 and J usage is TRBJ1-5, with unresolved D. The CDR3 is made up of 15 amino acids. The ends were cut back, 0 bases at V and 4 bases at J, with 10 bases in the middle. CDR1 is MGHRA and CDR2 is YSYEKL in the germline V gene. In DNA, the CDR3 is TGCGCCAGCAGCCAAGATCTGTGGGCTAATCAGCCCCAGCATTTT. It is translated as CASSQDLWANQPQHF.

The chain combines TRBV6-1 with TRBJ2-1; 9 nucleotides agree with TRBD1. Unmatched junction bases numbered 11, after V lost 10 bases and J lost 4 bases. Per the germline V gene, CDR1 is MNHNS and CDR2 is SASEGT. The CDR3 length is 15 residues. CDR3 residues: CAIAARDRDYNEQFF. CDR3 sequence (DNA): TGTGCCATCGCAGCCCGGGACAGGGATTACAATGAGCAGTTCTTC.